This T cell receptor (beta chain) stems from a study of blood T cells in healthy people across ages. With a J-beta primer mix and a sample-barcoded 5' primer, a second PCR ran 7 to 11 cycles. Every cDNA molecule carried a tag from a template-switch adaptor bearing 12 random nucleotides. TCRdb reprocessed the 5' RACE reads with MiXCR, giving one entry per CDR3 protein. The sample shows roughly 650,000 distinct CDR3 sequences, about 32% of them seen only once. Study conclusions and caveats: Naive T cell percentage showed a strong correlation with the diversity of TCR beta. Both higher diversity and more naive CD4+ cells marked long-lived donors when set against aged donors.

Regarding this clonotype: Antigen specificity is unknown.

Germline V gene sequence: CDR1 LNHDA, CDR2 SQIVND (reference sequence). V lost 6 bases to trimming and J lost 4 bases, with 21 bases between them. CDR3 length: 16 amino acids. At least 6 million PBMCs were isolated per sample. The TCR sequence derives from a woman aged 80 or over in good health. This chain joins TRBV19 and TRBJ1-1, with a possible D match to TRBD1 (5 bases). The source material was blood. CDR3 nucleotides: TGTGCCAGTAGCCTACCCGGGGGAGCCCGGGGCACTGAAGCTTTCTTT. Translating it yields CASSLPGGARGTEAFF. The full variable domain, with the rest looked up from reference TRBV19 and TRBJ1-1, is DGGITQSPKYLFRKEGQNVTLSCEQNLNHDAMYWYRQDPGQGLRLIYYSQIVNDFQKGDIAEGYSVSREKKESFPLTVTSAQKNPTAFYLCASSLPGGARGTEAFFGQGTRLTVV.